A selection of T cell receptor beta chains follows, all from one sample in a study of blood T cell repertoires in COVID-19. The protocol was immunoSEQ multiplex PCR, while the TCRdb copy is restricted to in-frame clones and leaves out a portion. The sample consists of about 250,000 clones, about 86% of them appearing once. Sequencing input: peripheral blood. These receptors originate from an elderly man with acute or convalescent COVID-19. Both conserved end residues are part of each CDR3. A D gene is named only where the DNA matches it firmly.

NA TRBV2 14 CASNEQGTNYGYTF
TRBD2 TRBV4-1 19 CASSPAGLAGGPTWWELFF
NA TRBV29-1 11 CSVGPYTEAFF
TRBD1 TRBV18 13 CASSRQGEETQYF
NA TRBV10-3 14 CAISAGTTYNEQFF
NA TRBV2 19 CASSARQVALRGINEKLFF
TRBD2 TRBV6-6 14 CASNRLAGGNEQFF
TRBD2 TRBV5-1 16 CASSLEGRGAHYEQYF
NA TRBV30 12 CAWSRSGNTIYF
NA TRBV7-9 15 CASSYPGLFYNEQFF
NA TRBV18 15 CASSPGPRSNQPQHF
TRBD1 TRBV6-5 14 CASSSGQVQETQYF
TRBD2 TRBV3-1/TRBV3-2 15 CASSRTSGYYNEQFF
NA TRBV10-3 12 CATEAPSYEQYF
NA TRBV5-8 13 CASSPDRDYGYTF
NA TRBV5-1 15 CASSPNTLRTDTQYF
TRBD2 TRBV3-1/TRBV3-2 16 CASSQAGAGAAETQYF
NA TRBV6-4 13 CASSADGNQPQHF
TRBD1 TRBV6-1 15 CASSEGTGGTGEQYF
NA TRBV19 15 CASSWTAKTAGELFF
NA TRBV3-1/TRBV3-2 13 CASSQLPRDTQYF
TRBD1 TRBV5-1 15 CASRVTGQGTAEQYF
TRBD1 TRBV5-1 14 CASSEPGQGYGYTF
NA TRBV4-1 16 CASSQAAGQSNYGYTF
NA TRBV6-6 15 CASSYGGRGVEKLFF
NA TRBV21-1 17 CASSKGLAPDPGYGYTF
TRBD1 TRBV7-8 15 CASSASGTGAGELFF
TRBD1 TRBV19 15 CASSITGGSNSPLHF
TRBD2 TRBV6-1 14 CASSERTRPDTQYF
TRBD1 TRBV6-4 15 CASSTDRESGEKLFF
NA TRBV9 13 CASSAGRNYGYTF
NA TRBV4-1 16 CASSQDGGGRLAPLHF
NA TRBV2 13 CASSGRDTYGYTF
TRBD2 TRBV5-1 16 CASSAGTSGNTDTQYF
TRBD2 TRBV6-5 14 CASSYSGGANEQFF
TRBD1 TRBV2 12 CASRGDSYEQYF
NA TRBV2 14 CASRVTRDNQPQHF
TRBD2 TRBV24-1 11 CATSDPRGVYF
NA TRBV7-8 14 CASSPDSSYNEQFF
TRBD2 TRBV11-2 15 CASSFLAGGLNEQYF
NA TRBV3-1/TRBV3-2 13 CASSHGPGMDGYF
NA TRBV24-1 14 CATPRLLVYNEQFF
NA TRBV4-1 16 CASSQETGLGIYEQYF
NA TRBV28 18 CASSFRSRTFSVIYEQYF
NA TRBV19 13 CASSLYQGTEAFF
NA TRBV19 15 CASSIGAAWNNEQFF
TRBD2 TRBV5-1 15 CASSPVAAGGNVLTF